The sample holds a few counts of the clone carrying this T cell receptor (beta chain). What it recognizes is unknown. The sample originates from a study of identical twins. Points from the study as a whole: Analyses of zero insertions could be partly confounded by invariant MAIT and iNKT cells.

Trimming shortened V by 4 bases and J by 4 bases, and 14 bases separated the two germline ends. Germline loops: CDR1 SGHRS, CDR2 YFSETQ. CDR3 length: 14 amino acids. Unique molecular identifiers were present on the cDNA, which also gained a universal primer site by template switching. TCRdb re-derived calls from the 5' RACE reads in MiXCR, one entry per CDR3 protein. The profile shows approximately 230,000 distinct CDR3 sequences, roughly an eighth of them singletons. The TCR originated in a woman in her late teens or twenties in good health. Specimen: memory (CD45RO+) T cells sorted from blood. The chain carries TRBV5-1 and TRBJ1-2, with D possibly matching TRBD1 (6 bases). CDR3 residues: CASSDRPNSYGYTF. The CDR3 DNA is TGCGCCAGCAGCGACAGGCCTAACTCCTATGGCTACACCTTC.